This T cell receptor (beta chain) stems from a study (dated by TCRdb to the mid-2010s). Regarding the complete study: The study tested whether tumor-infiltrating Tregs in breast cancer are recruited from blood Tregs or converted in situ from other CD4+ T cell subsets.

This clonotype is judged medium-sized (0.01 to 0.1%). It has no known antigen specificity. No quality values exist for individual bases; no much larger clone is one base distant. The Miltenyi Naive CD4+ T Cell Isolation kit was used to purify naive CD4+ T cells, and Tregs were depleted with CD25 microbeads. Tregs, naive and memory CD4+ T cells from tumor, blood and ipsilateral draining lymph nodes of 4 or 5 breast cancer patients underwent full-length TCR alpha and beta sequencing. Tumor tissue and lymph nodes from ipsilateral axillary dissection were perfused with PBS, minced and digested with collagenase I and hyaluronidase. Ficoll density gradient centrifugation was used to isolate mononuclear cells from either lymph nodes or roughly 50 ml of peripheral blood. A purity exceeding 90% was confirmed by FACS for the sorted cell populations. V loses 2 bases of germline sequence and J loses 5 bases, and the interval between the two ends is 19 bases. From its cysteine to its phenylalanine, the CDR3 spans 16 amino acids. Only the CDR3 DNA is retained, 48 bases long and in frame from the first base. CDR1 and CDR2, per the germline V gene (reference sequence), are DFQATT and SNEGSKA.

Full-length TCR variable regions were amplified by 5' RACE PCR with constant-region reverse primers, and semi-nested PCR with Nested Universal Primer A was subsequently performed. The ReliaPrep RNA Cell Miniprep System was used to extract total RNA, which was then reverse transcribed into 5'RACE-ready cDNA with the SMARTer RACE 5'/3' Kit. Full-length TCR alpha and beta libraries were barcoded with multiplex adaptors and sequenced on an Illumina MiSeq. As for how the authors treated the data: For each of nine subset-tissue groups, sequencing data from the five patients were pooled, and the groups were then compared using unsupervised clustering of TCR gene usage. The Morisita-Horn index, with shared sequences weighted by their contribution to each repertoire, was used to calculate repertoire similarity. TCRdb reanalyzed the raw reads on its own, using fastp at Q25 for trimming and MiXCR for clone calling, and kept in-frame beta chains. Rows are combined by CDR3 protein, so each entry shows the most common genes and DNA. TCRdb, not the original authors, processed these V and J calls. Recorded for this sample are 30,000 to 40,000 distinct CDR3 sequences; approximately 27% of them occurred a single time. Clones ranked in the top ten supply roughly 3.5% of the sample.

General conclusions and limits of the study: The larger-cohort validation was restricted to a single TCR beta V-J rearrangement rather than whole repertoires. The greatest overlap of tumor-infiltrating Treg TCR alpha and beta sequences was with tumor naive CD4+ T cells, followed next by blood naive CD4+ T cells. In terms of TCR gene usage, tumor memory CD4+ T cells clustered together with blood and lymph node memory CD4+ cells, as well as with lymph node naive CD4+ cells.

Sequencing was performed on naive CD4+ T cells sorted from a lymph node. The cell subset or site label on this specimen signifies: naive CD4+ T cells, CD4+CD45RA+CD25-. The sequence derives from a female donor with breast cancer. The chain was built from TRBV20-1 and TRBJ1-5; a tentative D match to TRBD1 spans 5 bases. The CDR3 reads CSARIGKGTQYQPQHF. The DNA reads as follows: TGCAGTGCTAGAATCGGCAAAGGGACCCAGTATCAGCCCCAGCATTTT.